The clone carrying this T cell receptor (beta chain) appeared a few times. Its antigen remains unidentified. The same CDR3 arises from other DNA sequences in this sample as well. These data belong to a study of Ad26.COV2.S vaccination and SARS-CoV-2 variants. Study background: Ad26.COV2.S was injected intramuscularly once or twice, 56 days apart. Notes on the study in general: Vaccinees showed greater spike-specific TCR breadth than placebo recipients.

The treatment denotes: 15 to 20 received Ad26.COV2.S at low or high dose, single or two shots; five or six received placebo; per-sample allocation not given. Collection of samples fell on day 63 after the first vaccine or placebo injection. Recruitment in Boston yielded a donor of adult age, 18-55 years. The germline V gene encodes CDR1 KGHSH and CDR2 LQKENI. The CDR3 has 11 amino acids. Trimming left V 5 bases short and J 0 bases short, with 1 base between. Libraries were prepared by immunoSEQ multiplex PCR; TCRdb keeps only in-frame clonotypes and omits some of them. Of hundreds of thousands of clones listed, roughly 91% are singletons.

The sample in question was peripheral blood, obtained in a trial of Ad26.COV2.S vaccine versus placebo. The clonotype originates from a person between 18 and 65 years old who received the Ad26.COV2.S COVID-19 vaccine or a placebo. The chain has TRBV18 and TRBJ2-5; no definite D call. The CDR3 sequence is CASSNQETQYF. Here the CDR3 DNA reads TGTGCCAGCTCAAACCAAGAGACCCAGTACTTC.